What follows are 20 T cell receptor beta chains derived from one specimen sequenced in a study of blood T cell repertoires in COVID-19 (dated by TCRdb to about 2020). The library was produced with the immunoSEQ multiplex PCR assay. TCRdb holds this immuneACCESS table with in-frame rearrangements only. Some clones are missing; in checked studies, unresolved V genes explain under half, and the rest has no known cause. Across this sample there are fewer than 130,000 clones, with roughly 82% seen only once. The ten largest clonotypes hold 16% of the sample. Sequences were obtained from peripheral blood. All receptors derive from a woman aged 55-70 years with acute or convalescent COVID-19.

V and J are TRBV4-3 and TRBJ2-7, with D possibly being TRBD1 (6 bases). V dropped 4 bases and J dropped 2 bases, with 18 bases sitting between them. CDR1 is LGHNA, CDR2 YSLEER, per germline. The CDR3 is 16 residues long. The CDR3 is CASSPEGVQRAYEQYF. The DNA for the CDR3 is TGCGCCAGCAGCCCCGAGGGGGTCCAAAGGGCCTACGAGCAGTACTTC.

The chain links TRBV7-2 to TRBJ1-2; possibly TRBD1 for D (5 bases). Germline CDR1 is SGHTA and CDR2 is FQGNSA. The CDR3 is 16 residues long. Trimming took off 0 bases at V and 7 bases at J, with 18 bases between the two ends. This chain's CDR3 is CASSLALSVGGGGYTF. DNA for the CDR3: TGTGCCAGCAGCTTAGCTCTTTCCGTCGGGGGTGGTGGCTACACCTTC.

CDR3 loop: CATNRGTGLPQTFF. The DNA for the CDR3 is TGTGCCACCAACCGAGGGACAGGGTTACCCCAGACTTTCTTT. The V and J genes are TRBV28 and TRBJ1-1; 9 nucleotides agree with TRBD1. Germline CDR1 is MDHEN and CDR2 is SYDVKM. CDR3 length: 14 amino acids. Germline trimming cut 10 bases from V and 12 bases from J; bases unmatched to any gene: 18.

V is TRBV7-9 and J is TRBJ2-5, with TRBD2 matching over 14 bases. Germline-derived CDR1 and CDR2 are SEHNR and FQNEAQ (reference sequence). V was pared by 4 bases and J by 1 base, with 8 bases of the junction left unmatched. The CDR3 sequence is 18 residues long. In nucleotides, the CDR3 is TGTGCCAGCAGCTCGTATGGGACTAGCGGGGGACTCCAAGAGACCCAGTACTTC. Translating gives CASSSYGTSGGLQETQYF.

This sequence joins TRBV6-1 and TRBJ1-2, with TRBD1 matching 7 bases. J was trimmed by 8 bases and V by 6 bases; bases with no gene match: 12. The CDR3 spans 14 residues. In germline, CDR1 is MNHNS, CDR2 SASEGT. The CDR3 is CASSYQTGDQGYTF. The CDR3 DNA reads as TGTGCCAGCAGCTACCAAACAGGGGACCAGGGCTACACCTTC.

Only one count was recorded for this clone. This chain connects TRBV7-2 to TRBJ2-1, with D tentatively TRBD1 (5 bases). The CDR3 is 13 residues long. Trimming left V 4 bases short and J 7 bases short, with 11 bases between. From germline, CDR1 is SGHTA and CDR2 FQGNSA. The chain's CDR3 is CASSSHPGNEQFF. In DNA form, the CDR3 reads TGTGCCAGCAGCTCACATCCAGGGAATGAGCAGTTCTTC.

This clone showed up just a few times. The gene calls are TRBV5-4 and TRBJ1-3; 9 nucleotides agree with TRBD1. The CDR3 runs to 14 residues. With V trimmed by 4 bases and J by 8 bases, 7 bases remained unmatched. The germline CDR1 and CDR2 sequences are SGHNT and YYREEE (reference sequence). This CDR3 reads CASSRDRGIDTIYF. CDR3 DNA sequence: TGTGCCAGCAGCCGAGACAGGGGGATTGACACCATATATTTT.

This clone was detected only once. The J gene is TRBJ1-6, the V gene TRBV3-1 (or the pseudogene TRBV3-2), with D unresolved. Germline V gives CDR1 LGHDT, CDR2 YNNKEL (reference sequence). With 8 bases removed from V and 8 bases from J, the gap between germline ends came to 22 bases. The CDR3 sequence is 16 residues long. The CDR3: CASSTRSGSLYSPLHF. The CDR3 coding sequence is TGTGCCAGCTCGACAAGATCCGGGAGTTTGTATTCACCCCTCCACTTT.

This clone was counted a single time. This sequence joins TRBV4-3 and TRBJ2-1; D may be TRBD1 (5 bases). The germline V gene encodes CDR1 LGHNA and CDR2 YSLEER. The CDR3 covers 15 residues. V was clipped by 0 bases and J by 8 bases, with 14 bases between them. CDR3 protein: CASSQDPRIGDEQFF. In DNA form, the CDR3 reads TGCGCCAGCAGCCAAGACCCTCGGATAGGGGATGAGCAGTTCTTC.

The chain employs TRBV24-1 and TRBJ2-1, with D perhaps matching TRBD1 (6 bases). V was pared by 1 base and J by 8 bases, with 17 bases between. CDR3 length: 16 amino acids. The germline V gene encodes CDR1 KGHDR and CDR2 SFDVKD. The CDR3 loop is CATSDFSQGSVYEQFF. The CDR3, as DNA: TGTGCCACCAGTGATTTTTCGCAGGGGAGTGTCTATGAGCAGTTCTTC.

This chain uses TRBV28 with TRBJ1-2; 7 nucleotides agree with TRBD1. The CDR3 spans 14 residues. CDR1 and CDR2 from the germline V gene are MDHEN and SYDVKM. J gave up 8 bases and V 5 bases, and 11 bases lay outside the gene matches. Written as DNA, the CDR3 is TGTGCCAGCAGTCTGGGACAGCCCTCGCGGGGCTACACCTTC. Protein product: CASSLGQPSRGYTF.

The CDR3 nucleotides read TGTGCCAGCAGCCAATTGATAAGGTCTCAAGTTGGCGGCGAGCAGTACTTC. Encoded protein: CASSQLIRSQVGGEQYF. The chain recombines TRBV16 with TRBJ2-7; D is undetermined. V was cut by 1 base and J by 6 bases, with 22 bases left in between. The CDR3 sequence is 17 residues long. Germline V gene lookup returns CDR1 KGHSY and CDR2 FQNENV.

V usage is TRBV29-1 and J usage is TRBJ1-1; D call uncertain. This CDR3 spans 10 amino acids. V was shortened by 2 bases and J by 9 bases, with 7 bases between the two germline ends. Germline lookup yields CDR1 SQVTM and CDR2 ANQGSEA. The CDR3 DNA reads TGCAGCGTTGAATTTCTACAAGCTTTCTTT. Amino acids: CSVEFLQAFF.

For the CDR3, the DNA is TGTGCCAGCAGCGAGCAAGCACAGGGTACTAACTATGGCTACACCTTC. Amino acid sequence: CASSEQAQGTNYGYTF. The rearrangement uses TRBV9 and TRBJ1-2, with D possibly being TRBD1 (6 bases). This CDR3 contains 16 residues. V was shortened by 3 bases and J by 0 bases, with 15 bases between the two germline ends. CDR1 SGDLS and CDR2 YYNGEE come from the germline V gene.

This chain links TRBV4-3 with TRBJ2-7; 10 bases are shared with TRBD1. CDR3 length: 13 residues. CDR1 is LGHNA, CDR2 YSLEER, per germline. Germline trimming cut 4 bases from V and 5 bases from J; bases unmatched to any gene: 2. CDR3 in amino acids: CASSPTGGNEQYF. Written as DNA, the CDR3 is TGCGCCAGCAGCCCGACAGGGGGCAACGAGCAGTACTTC.

The chain joins TRBV6-2 or TRBV6-3 to TRBJ1-4; D not certain. Germline CDR1 is MNHEY and CDR2 is SVGEGT. The V gene lost 2 bases and the J gene lost 10 bases, with 8 bases spanning the gap. This CDR3 is built from 12 residues. The CDR3 region is CASSYNLRKLFF. Written as DNA, the CDR3 is TGTGCCAGCAGTTACAACTTAAGAAAACTGTTTTTT.

V is TRBV6-5 and J is TRBJ1-2; TRBD1 matches 7 bases. Losses at the gene ends were 7 bases for V and 6 bases for J; bases not matched to a gene: 11. In germline, CDR1 is MNHEY, CDR2 SVGAGI. The CDR3 totals 14 residues. This CDR3 is CASISPPGGNGYTF. DNA for the CDR3: TGTGCCAGCATTTCGCCCCCAGGGGGAAATGGCTACACCTTC.

Turning to this clone: Germline and junction disagree at one end, which may indicate a read error. This sequence joins TRBV7-3 and TRBJ2-1; 12 bases map to TRBD2. CDR3 length: 15 residues. The germline V gene encodes CDR1 SGHTA and CDR2 FQGTGA. CDR3 loop: CASSILAGGLNGQFF. CDR3 DNA: TGTGCCAGCAGCATACTAGCGGGGGGATTGAATGGGCAGTTCTTC.

The J gene is TRBJ2-2, the V gene TRBV19; TRBD2 matches 8 bases. The CDR3 totals 17 residues. V lost 5 bases to trimming and J lost 0 bases; unmatched junction nucleotides: 8. The germline V gene has CDR1 LNHDA and CDR2 SQIVND (reference sequence). DNA of the CDR3: TGTGCCAGTAGTCATCTAGCGGGTGGATCGAACACCGGGGAGCTGTTTTTT. Its translation: CASSHLAGGSNTGELFF.

The chain joins TRBV5-7 to TRBJ1-5; TRBD1 matches 7 bases. TRBV5-7 is an ORF for which the function is uncertain. The CDR3 has 14 residues. V gave up 2 bases and J gave up 9 bases; unmatched junction bases: 8. CDR3 sequence: CASSLRQGIRPQHF. The DNA of the CDR3 is TGTGCCAGCAGCTTAAGACAGGGAATCCGGCCCCAGCATTTT.